This T cell receptor (beta chain) derives from a study of blood T cell repertoires in COVID-19. With 7 bases removed from V and 6 bases from J, the gap between germline ends came to 10 bases. The CDR3 is 13 amino acids. CDR1 and CDR2 from the germline V gene are SGHAT and FQNNGV. Assay: immunoSEQ multiplex PCR; the TCRdb copy retains only in-frame clones and omits some. The data hold approximately 150,000 clones, with 78% observed a single time. The receptor comes from a woman in her sixties with acute or convalescent COVID-19. The J gene is TRBJ1-6, the V gene TRBV11-2; D is unclear. The sample was peripheral blood. The CDR3 spells CASTLFLNSPLHF. The CDR3 coding sequence is TGTGCCAGCACCCTTTTTCTTAATTCACCCCTCCACTTT.